This T cell receptor beta chain was recorded in a study of blood T cell repertoires in COVID-19 (TCRdb year 2020). The study in broad terms: The collaborator samples originated in the United States, Italy and Spain and spanned the acute and convalescent phases of COVID-19. The material from the prospective study consisted of cDNA or gDNA derived from T cells, B-cell-depleted T cells, or PBMCs. The samples were drawn from two sources: the first 160 participants of the ongoing ImmuneRACE study, and 1,200 or so subjects contributed by 6 global collaborators. Deeply sampled blood TCRbeta repertoires from subjects exposed to, actively infected with, or recovered from COVID-19 were included in the dataset. The repertoires were made available in a free public database intended to serve as a resource for research on the immune response to SARS-CoV-2. HLA class I and class II types, where available, came from metadata supplied by the sample provider rather than from assay-based typing. Sample metadata almost always included a de-identified subject ID, COVID-19 status, age in years and sex.

The immunoSEQ Assay, a bias-controlled multiplex PCR, was used to amplify TCRbeta CDR3 regions from genomic DNA. Processing in the source paper ran as follows. Within the assay, amplification of reference gene primers was used to estimate how many nucleated cells each sample contained. To quantify the absolute abundance of each unique TCRbeta CDR3 rearrangement, sequence reads were collapsed and filtered. For each sample, productive Simpson clonality was calculated as the square root of Simpson's diversity index across productive rearrangements. Here the immuneACCESS table is served through TCRdb, limited to in-frame sequences with V and J called. Missing clones are a known gap in these copies; in checked studies unresolved V genes cover under half, and the rest lacks a known reason. That table supplies the V and J calls and clone size; D and trimming were determined from the DNA. The sample contains about 480,000 clones, roughly 89% of them found a single time. The ten most abundant clones make up over 0.7% of the sample.

The CDR3 starts with the cysteine, ends with the phenylalanine, and has 12 residues. Just CDR3 DNA is preserved here, 36 bases in frame from base 1. CDR1 and CDR2 were assigned from the germline V gene as SGHVS and FNYEAQ. V gives up 5 bases and J gives up 0 bases, and the segment between their germline ends measures 2 bases. One collaborating source in Seattle enrolled patients while the patients were actively infected and followed the patients over time throughout the course of disease. Whole blood was collected in K2EDTA tubes by collaborating institutions according to the institutions' own protocols. For TCRbeta analysis, collaborators shipped samples in one of three forms: frozen whole blood, isolated PBMCs, or DNA extracted from either of those sample types. Results and caveats for the whole study, not just this receptor: The amount of clinical and demographic metadata varied by source and participant and was provided uncurated.

This clone has more than one count but fewer than ten. Its antigen is currently not known. No much larger clone exists at a distance of one base, and base qualities are not known. The sample consisted of peripheral blood. The rearrangement combines TRBV7-6 with TRBJ1-3, with no reliable assignment of the D segment. The sequence came from a man aged 18 to 30 with COVID-19, enrolled during active disease. The CDR3 in this case is CASSRSGNTIYF. The nucleotide sequence reads TGTGCCAGCAGCCGCTCTGGAAACACCATATATTTT.